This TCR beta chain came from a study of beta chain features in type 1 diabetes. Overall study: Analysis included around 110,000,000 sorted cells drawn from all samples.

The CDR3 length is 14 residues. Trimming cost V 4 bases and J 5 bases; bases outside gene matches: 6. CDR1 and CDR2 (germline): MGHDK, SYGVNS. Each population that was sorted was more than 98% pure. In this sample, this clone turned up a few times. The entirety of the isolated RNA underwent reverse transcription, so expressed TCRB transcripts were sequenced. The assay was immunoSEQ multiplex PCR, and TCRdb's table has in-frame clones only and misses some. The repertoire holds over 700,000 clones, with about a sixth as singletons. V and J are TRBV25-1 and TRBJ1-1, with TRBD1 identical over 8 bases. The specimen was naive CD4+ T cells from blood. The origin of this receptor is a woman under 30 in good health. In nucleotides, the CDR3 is TGTGCCAGCAGTGTAGGACAGGGACGGACTGAAGCTTTCTTT. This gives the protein CASSVGQGRTEAFF.